This TCR beta chain emerged from a study of shared clonotypes between healthy human individuals. Donors had no recently reported acute infections or vaccinations and were HIV-negative. All the donors were Caucasian adults who lived in Nashville, Tennessee. A CD45RA+ naive subset and a CD45RA-negative memory subset were split from CD4+ cells. Data came from immunoSEQ multiplex PCR; TCRdb stores just in-frame clones and leaves some out. The sample lists 2.3 million or so clones, 93% occurring once. Germline assignment: CDR1 SGHRS and CDR2 YFSETQ. CDR3 size: 14 residues. V lost 4 bases and J lost 3, with 14 bases in between.

The origin of this receptor is a man aged 18 to 35 in good health. Some clones in this sample may be carry-over from other donors' samples. What was sequenced was naive CD4+ T cells from PBMCs. The subset is: CD45RA+ positively selected. This rearrangement joins TRBV5-1 to TRBJ2-7, with D hard to call. The CDR3 sequence: CASSTNLGNYEQYF. CDR3 DNA: TGCGCCAGCAGCACCAATTTAGGGAACTACGAGCAGTACTTC.